The rows below give T cell receptor beta chains drawn from one sample of a study of PD-L1 blockade in urothelial cancer. Data came from immunoSEQ multiplex PCR; TCRdb stores just in-frame clones and leaves some out. The sample has tens of thousands of clones; over 80% are singletons. Sample: PBMCs, taken around atezolizumab (anti-PD-L1) treatment. The receptors stem from a man in his forties or fifties with urothelial cancer. Each CDR3 is given with its conserved first and last residue. The order of the fields is V gene, CDR3 protein.

>TRBV9
CASSVLDVGQGNNEQFF
>TRBV4-1
CASSHGGTGGETYEQYF
>TRBV7-9
CASIPPAGNTIYF
>TRBV7-2
CASSFRLAGRPTQYF
>TRBV29-1
CSVSRTGDGYTF
>TRBV5-1
CASSLARQPTTGELFF
>TRBV10-3
CAISPTGGFNEQFF
>TRBV27
CASSPVADYEQYF
>TRBV15
CATSRDRFTGELFF
>TRBV27
CASSLRGRVDGYTF
>TRBV4-1
CASSLGLLDPEAFF
>TRBV20-1
CSARAGYSQYF
>TRBV19
CASSTRTGYGYTF
>TRBV4-1
CASSQESLLGKNIQYF
>TRBV30
CARLGRGKNEQFF
>TRBV6-5
CASSFTSSGTEAFF
>TRBV4-1
CASSHPTREVKGNTIYF
>TRBV30
CAWTTGGDTEAFF
>TRBV5-6
CASSLSVTSGKETQYF
>TRBV7-2
CASSLMQGEYNEQFF
>TRBV27
CASSSVGAPGELFF
>TRBV11-2
CASSPSRTSKADTQYF
>TRBV30
CARGLVGGYTF
>TRBV11-3
CASSLLSGGSTDTQYF
>TRBV5-1
CASSLGLAGQNEQFF
>TRBV7-9
CASSGAGLYGYTF
>TRBV28
CASSISPPHLNTGELFF
>TRBV19
CASSSTIGETQYF
>TRBV28
CASSLIRGSEKLFF
>TRBV5-1
CASSLPSQEQYF
>TRBV30
CAWSVSWRNEKLFF
>TRBV2
CASTLGQGGEKLFF
>TRBV28
CASSDRESLTEAFF
>TRBV27
CASSTLAGGQYEQYF
>TRBV5-1
CASSSAHYGGLGSGYTF
>TRBV28
CASSLAGDGNQPQHF
>TRBV5-1
CASSLVRGQAYGYTF
>TRBV4-1
CASSQPGLGGPGELFF
>TRBV13
CASSRDYYEQYF
>TRBV27
CASSYILGGLPQHF
>TRBV6-1
CASRRQGETGELFF
>TRBV5-1
CASSRQGDEKLFF
>TRBV18
CASSPSFGNQPQHF
>TRBV28
CASSQSGPSYEQYF
>TRBV28
CASSPGGMSNQPQHF
>TRBV5-6
CASSLYSFSYNEQFF